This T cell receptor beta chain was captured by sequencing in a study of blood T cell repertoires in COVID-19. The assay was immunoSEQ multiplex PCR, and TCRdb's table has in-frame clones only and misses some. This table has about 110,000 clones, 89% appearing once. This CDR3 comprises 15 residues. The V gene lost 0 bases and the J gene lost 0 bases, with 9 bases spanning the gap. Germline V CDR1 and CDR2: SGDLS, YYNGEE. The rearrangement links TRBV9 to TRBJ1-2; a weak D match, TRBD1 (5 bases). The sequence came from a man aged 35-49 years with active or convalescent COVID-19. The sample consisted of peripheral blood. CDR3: CASSVAGEANYGYTF. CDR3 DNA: TGTGCCAGCAGCGTAGCGGGGGAAGCTAACTATGGCTACACCTTC.